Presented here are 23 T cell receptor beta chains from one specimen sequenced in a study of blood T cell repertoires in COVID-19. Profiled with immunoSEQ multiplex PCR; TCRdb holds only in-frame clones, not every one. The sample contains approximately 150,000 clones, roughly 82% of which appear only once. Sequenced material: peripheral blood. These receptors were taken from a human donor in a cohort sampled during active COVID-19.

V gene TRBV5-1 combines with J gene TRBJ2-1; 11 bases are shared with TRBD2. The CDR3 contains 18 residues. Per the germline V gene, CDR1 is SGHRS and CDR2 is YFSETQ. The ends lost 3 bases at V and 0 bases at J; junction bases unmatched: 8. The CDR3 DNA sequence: TGCGCCAGCAGCTCCCTTACTAGCGGGGGAAGCTCCTACAATGAGCAGTTCTTC. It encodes CASSSLTSGGSSYNEQFF.

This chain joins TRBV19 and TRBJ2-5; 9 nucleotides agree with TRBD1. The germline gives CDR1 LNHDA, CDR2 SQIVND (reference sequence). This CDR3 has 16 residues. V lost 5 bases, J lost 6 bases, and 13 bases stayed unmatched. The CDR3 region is CASSAQSGTGWKTQYF. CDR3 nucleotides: TGTGCCAGTAGTGCTCAAAGCGGGACAGGGTGGAAGACCCAGTACTTC.

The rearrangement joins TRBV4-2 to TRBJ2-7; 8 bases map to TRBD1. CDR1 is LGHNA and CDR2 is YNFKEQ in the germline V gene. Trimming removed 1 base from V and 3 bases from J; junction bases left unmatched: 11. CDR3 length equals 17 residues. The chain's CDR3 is CASSQGQTGAALYEQYF. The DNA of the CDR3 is TGTGCCAGCAGCCAAGGCCAGACAGGGGCGGCCCTCTACGAGCAGTACTTC.

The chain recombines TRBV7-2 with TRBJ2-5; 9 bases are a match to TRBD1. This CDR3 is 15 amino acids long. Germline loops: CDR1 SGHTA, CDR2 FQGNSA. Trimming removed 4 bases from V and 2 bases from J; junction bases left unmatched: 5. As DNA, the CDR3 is TGTGCCAGCAGCTCGGGACAGGGATATCAAGAGACCCAGTACTTC. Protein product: CASSSGQGYQETQYF.

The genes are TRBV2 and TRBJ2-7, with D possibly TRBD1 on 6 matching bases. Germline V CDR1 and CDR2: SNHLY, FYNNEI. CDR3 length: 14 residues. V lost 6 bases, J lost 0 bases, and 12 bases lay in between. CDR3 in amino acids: CASREDRNSYEQYV. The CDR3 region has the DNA TGTGCCAGCAGGGAGGACAGAAACTCCTACGAGCAGTACGTC.

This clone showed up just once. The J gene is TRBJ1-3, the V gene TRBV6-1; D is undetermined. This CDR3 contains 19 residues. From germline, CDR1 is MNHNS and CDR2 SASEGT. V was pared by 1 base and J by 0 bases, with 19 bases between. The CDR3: CASSEVLVGGTTSGNTIYF. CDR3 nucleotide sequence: TGTGCCAGCAGTGAAGTGTTAGTGGGAGGTACCACCTCTGGAAACACCATATATTTT.

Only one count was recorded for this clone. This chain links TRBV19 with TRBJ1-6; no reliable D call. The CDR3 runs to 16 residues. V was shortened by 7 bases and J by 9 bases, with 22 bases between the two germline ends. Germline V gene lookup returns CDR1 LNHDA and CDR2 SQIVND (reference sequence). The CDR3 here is CASNLGTSRGSSPLHF. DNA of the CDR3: TGTGCCAGTAATTTGGGAACTTCACGCGGGAGTTCACCCCTCCACTTT. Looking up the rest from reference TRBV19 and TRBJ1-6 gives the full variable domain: DGGITQSPKYLFRKEGQNVTLSCEQNLNHDAMYWYRQDPGQGLRLIYYSQIVNDFQKGDIAEGYSVSREKKESFPLTVTSAQKNPTAFYLCASNLGTSRGSSPLHFGNGTRLTVT.

The CDR3, as DNA: TGTGCCAGTACCCCGGCGCAGGGAAAGAATCAGCCCCAGCATTTT. Protein sequence: CASTPAQGKNQPQHF. The rearrangement joins TRBV19 to TRBJ1-5, with D possibly being TRBD1 (5 bases). This CDR3 spans 15 amino acids. With 7 bases removed from V and 4 bases from J, the gap between germline ends came to 17 bases. Looked up from germline, CDR1 is LNHDA and CDR2 is SQIVND (reference sequence).

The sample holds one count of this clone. The CDR3, as DNA: TGTGCCAGCAGTACCCGGGAGACCCAGTACTTC. It translates to CASSTRETQYF. The V gene is TRBV6-2 or TRBV6-3, the J gene TRBJ2-5; D not resolved. This CDR3 contains 11 residues. Germline V CDR1 and CDR2: MNHEY, SVGEGT. V was pared by 5 bases and J by 5 bases, with 6 bases between.

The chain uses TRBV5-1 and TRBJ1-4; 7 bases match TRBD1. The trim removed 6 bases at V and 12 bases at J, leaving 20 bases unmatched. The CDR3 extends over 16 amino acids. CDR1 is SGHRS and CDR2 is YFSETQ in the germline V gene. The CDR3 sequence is CASTTLPGQPNRELFF. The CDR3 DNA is TGCGCCAGCACTACGCTACCGGGACAGCCAAATCGGGAACTGTTTTTT.

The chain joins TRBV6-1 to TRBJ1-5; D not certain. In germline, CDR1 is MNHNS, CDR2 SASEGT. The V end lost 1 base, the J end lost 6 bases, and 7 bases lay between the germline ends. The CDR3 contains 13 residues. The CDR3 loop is CASSEGRRQPQHF. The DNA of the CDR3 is TGTGCCAGCAGTGAAGGGCGGCGTCAGCCCCAGCATTTT.

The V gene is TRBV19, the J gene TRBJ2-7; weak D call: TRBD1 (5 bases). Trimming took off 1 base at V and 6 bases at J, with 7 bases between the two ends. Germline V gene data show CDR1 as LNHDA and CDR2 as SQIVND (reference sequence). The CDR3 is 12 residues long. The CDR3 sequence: CASSIGRGEQYF. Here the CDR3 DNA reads TGTGCCAGTAGTATAGGAAGGGGCGAGCAGTACTTC.

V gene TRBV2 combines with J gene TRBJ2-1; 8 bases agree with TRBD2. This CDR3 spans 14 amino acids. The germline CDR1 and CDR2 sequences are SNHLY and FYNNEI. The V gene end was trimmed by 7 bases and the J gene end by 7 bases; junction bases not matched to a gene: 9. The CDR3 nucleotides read TGTGCCAGCACCAAGGGACTAGTAGCAAATGAGCAGTTCTTC. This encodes CASTKGLVANEQFF. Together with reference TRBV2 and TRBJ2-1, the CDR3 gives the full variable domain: EPEVTQTPSHQVTQMGQEVILRCVPISNHLYFYWYRQILGQKVEFLVSFYNNEISEKSEIFDDQFSVERPDGSNFTLKIRSTKLEDSAMYFCASTKGLVANEQFFGPGTRLTVL.

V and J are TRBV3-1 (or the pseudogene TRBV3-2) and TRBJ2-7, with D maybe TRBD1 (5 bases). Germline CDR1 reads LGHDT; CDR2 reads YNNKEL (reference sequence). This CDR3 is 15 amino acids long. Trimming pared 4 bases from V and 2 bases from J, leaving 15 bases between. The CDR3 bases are TGTGCCAGCAGCCCCATGTCGCAGGGCCCCTACGAGCAGTACTTC. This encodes CASSPMSQGPYEQYF.

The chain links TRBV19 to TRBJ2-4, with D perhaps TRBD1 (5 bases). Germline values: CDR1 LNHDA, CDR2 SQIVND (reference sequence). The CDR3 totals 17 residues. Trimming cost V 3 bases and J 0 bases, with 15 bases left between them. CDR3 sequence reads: CASSIPLGRLAKNIQYF. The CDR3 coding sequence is TGTGCCAGTAGTATCCCCTTGGGGCGATTAGCCAAAAACATTCAGTACTTC.

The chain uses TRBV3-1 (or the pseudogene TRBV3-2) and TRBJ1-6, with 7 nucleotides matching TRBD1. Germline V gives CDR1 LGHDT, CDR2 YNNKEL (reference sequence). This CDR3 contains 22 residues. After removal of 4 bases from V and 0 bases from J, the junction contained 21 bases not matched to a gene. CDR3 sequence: CASSPRWDSPLLPSSYNSPLHF. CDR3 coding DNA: TGTGCCAGCAGCCCCAGATGGGACAGTCCCCTCCTCCCTAGCTCCTATAATTCACCCCTCCACTTT.

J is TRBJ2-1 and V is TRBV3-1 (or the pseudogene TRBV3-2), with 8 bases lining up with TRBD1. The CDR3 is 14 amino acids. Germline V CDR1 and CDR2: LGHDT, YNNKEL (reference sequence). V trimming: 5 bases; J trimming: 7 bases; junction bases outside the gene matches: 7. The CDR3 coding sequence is TGTGCCAGCAGCTCCCAGGGGGCCAATAATGAGCAGTTCTTC. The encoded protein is CASSSQGANNEQFF.

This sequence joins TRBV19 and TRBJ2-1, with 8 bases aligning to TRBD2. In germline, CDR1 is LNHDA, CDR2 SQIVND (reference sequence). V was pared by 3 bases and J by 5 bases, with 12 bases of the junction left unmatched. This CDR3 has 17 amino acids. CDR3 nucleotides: TGTGCCAGTAGTATTAGAGTAGGGAGCGGGAGTAACAATGAGCAGTTCTTC. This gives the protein CASSIRVGSGSNNEQFF.

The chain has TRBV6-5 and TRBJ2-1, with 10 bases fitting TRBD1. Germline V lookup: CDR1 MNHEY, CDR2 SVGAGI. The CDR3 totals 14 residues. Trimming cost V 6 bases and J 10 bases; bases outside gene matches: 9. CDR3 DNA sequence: TGTGCCAGCAGACGGGACAGGGGCGGGCAGGAGCAGTTCTTC. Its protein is CASRRDRGGQEQFF.

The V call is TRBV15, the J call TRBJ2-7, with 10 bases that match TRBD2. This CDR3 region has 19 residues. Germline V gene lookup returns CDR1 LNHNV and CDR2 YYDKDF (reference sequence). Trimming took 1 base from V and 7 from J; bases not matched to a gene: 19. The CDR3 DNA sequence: TGTGCCACCAGCAGAGGGGACGGCAGCGGGAGGGCCTCATTTGGAGAGCAGTACGTC. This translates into CATSRGDGSGRASFGEQYV.

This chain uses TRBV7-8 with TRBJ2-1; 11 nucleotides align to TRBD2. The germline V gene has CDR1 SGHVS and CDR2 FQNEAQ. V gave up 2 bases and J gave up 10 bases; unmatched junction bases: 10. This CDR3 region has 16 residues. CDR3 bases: TGTGCCAGCAGCTTACTAGCGGGGGGCACCCTGGTAGAGCAGTTCTTC. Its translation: CASSLLAGGTLVEQFF.

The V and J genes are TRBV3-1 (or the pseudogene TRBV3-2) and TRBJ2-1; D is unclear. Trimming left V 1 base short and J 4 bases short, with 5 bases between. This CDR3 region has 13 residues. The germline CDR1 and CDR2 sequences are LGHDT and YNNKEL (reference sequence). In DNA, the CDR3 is TGTGCCAGCAGCCAAGGTATATACAATGAGCAGTTCTTC. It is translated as CASSQGIYNEQFF.

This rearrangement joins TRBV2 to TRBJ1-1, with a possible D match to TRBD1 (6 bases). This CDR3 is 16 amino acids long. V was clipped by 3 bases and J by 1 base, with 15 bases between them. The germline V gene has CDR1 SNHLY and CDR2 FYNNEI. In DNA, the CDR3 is TGTGCCAGCAGTGACCCCATCAGGACAGCGAACACTGAAGCTTTCTTT. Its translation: CASSDPIRTANTEAFF.